This entry is about one TCR beta chain. The antigen remains undetermined. The data belong to a study of long-term antiretroviral therapy in people with HIV. Study conclusions and caveats: Documentation of ART adherence, viral resistance or therapy changes was absent. CDR3 lengths in HIV samples spanned a narrower range than controls.

The authors ran the immunoSEQ assay, v3.0, at survey level. The repertoire was sequenced with immunoSEQ multiplex PCR; TCRdb's copy has only in-frame clones and lacks some. The table includes about 20,000 clones, 65% to 85% detected once. This CDR3 has 13 amino acids. Between the trimmed V and J ends, which lost 4 bases and 9 bases, there was a span of 13 bases. Germline V gene data show CDR1 as SNHLY and CDR2 as FYNNEI. Per donor, a minimum of one pre-ART and a minimum of two post-ART PBMC samples were available. There were roughly 0.9-11 million cryopreserved PBMC in the samples before DNA extraction.

This chain links TRBV2 with TRBJ2-1; D unresolved. The sample was unsorted PBMCs, taken 1.2 years after starting antiretroviral therapy. This clonotype was sampled from a woman aged 35 to 49 with HIV. The CDR3, as DNA: TGTGCCAGCAGTGGAAGATCCGAATTTGAGCAGTTCTTC. It translates to CASSGRSEFEQFF.